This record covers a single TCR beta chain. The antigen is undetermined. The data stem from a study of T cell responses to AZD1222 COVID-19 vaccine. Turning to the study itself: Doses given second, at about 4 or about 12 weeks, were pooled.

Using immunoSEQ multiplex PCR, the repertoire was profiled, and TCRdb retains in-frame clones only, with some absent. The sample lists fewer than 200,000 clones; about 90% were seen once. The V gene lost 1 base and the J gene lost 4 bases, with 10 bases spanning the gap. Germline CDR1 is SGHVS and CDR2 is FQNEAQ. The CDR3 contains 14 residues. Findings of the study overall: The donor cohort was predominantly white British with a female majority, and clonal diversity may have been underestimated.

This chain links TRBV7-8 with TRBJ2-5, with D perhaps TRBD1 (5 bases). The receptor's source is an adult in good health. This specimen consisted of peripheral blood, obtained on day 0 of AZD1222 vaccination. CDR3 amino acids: CASSLDQGTETQYF. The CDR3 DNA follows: TGTGCCAGCAGCTTAGATCAGGGAACAGAGACCCAGTACTTC.